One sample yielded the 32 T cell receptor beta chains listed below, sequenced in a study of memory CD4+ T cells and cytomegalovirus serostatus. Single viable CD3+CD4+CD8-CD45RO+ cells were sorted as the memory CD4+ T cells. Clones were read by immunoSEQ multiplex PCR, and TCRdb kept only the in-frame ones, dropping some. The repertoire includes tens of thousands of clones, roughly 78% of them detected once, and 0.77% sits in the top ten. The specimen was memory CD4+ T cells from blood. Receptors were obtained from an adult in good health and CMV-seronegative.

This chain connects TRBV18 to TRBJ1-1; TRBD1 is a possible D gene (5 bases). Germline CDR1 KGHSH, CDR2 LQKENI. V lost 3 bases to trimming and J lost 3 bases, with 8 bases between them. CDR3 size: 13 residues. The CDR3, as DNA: TGTGCCAGCTCACCTCGGGGGGACACTGAAGCTTTCTTT. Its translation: CASSPRGDTEAFF.

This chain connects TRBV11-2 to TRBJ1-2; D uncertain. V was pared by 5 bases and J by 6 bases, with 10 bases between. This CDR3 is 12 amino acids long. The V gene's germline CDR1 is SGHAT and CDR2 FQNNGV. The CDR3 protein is CASSPDVNGYTF. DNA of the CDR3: TGTGCCAGCAGCCCGGACGTTAATGGCTACACCTTC.

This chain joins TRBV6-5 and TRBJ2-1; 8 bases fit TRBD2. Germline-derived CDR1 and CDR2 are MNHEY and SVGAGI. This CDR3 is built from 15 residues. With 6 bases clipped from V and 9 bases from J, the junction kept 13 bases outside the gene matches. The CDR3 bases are TGTGCCAGCAGAACAAACCCCCTTAGCGGGGTTGAGCAGTTCTTC. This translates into CASRTNPLSGVEQFF.

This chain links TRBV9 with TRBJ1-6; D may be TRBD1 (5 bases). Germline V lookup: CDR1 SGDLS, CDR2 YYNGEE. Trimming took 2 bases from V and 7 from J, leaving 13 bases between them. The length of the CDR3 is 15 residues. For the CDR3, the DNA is TGTGCCAGCAGCGTCTCGGGGGTTCAGAATTCACCCCTCCACTTT. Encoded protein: CASSVSGVQNSPLHF.

The CDR3 coding sequence is TGTGCCAGCAGCTCGTCGGGCCAAGGACCCCTCCACTTT. Translated, it gives CASSSSGQGPLHF. The chain couples TRBV7-3 to TRBJ1-6, with D hard to call. V shed 4 bases and J shed 12 bases, with 13 bases lying between them. Per the germline V gene, CDR1 is SGHTA and CDR2 is FQGTGA. The CDR3 covers 13 residues.

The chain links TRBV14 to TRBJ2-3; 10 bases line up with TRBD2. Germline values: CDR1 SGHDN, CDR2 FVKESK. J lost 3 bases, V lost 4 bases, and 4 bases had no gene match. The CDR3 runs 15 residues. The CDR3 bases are TGTGCCAGCAGCCTCTCGGGACTAGCGACAGATACGCAGTATTTT. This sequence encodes CASSLSGLATDTQYF. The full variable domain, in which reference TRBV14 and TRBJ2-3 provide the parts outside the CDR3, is EAGVTQFPSHSVIEKGQTVTLRCDPISGHDNLYWYRRVMGKEIKFLLHFVKESKQDESGMPNNRFLAERTGGTYSTLKVQPAELEDSGVYFCASSLSGLATDTQYFGPGTRLTVL.

CDR3: CASSLDSHRTDTQYF. CDR3 nucleotide sequence: TGTGCCAGCAGCTTAGATTCCCACAGGACAGATACGCAGTATTTT. V is TRBV11-3 and J is TRBJ2-3, with TRBD1 as a possible D gene (5 bases). From germline, CDR1 is SGHNT and CDR2 YENEEA. CDR3 length equals 15 residues. Trimming shortened V by 0 bases and J by 3 bases, and 10 bases separated the two germline ends.

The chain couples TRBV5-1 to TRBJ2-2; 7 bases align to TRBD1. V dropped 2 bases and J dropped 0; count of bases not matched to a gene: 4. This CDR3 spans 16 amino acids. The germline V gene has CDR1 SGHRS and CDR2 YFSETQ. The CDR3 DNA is TGCGCCAGCAGCTTCCGGGACAGTTCGAACACCGGGGAGCTGTTTTTT. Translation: CASSFRDSSNTGELFF.

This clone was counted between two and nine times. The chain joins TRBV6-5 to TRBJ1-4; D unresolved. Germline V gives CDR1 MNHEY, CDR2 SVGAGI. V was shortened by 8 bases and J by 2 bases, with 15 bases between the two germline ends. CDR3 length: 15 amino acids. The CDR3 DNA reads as TGTGCCAGCTCAAAAATAGGTAGCACTAATGAAAAACTGTTTTTT. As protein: CASSKIGSTNEKLFF.

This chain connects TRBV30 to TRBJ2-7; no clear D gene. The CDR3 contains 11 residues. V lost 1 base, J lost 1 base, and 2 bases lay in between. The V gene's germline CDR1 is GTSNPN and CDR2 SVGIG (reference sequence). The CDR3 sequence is CAWSESYEQYF. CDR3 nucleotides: TGTGCCTGGAGTGAATCCTACGAGCAGTACTTC.

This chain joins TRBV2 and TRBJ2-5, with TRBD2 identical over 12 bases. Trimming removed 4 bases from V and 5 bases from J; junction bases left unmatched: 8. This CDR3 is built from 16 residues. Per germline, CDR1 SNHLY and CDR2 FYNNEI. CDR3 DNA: TGTGCCAGCAGTGGCCTAGCGGGGGGGCCGATCGAGACCCAGTACTTC. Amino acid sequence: CASSGLAGGPIETQYF.

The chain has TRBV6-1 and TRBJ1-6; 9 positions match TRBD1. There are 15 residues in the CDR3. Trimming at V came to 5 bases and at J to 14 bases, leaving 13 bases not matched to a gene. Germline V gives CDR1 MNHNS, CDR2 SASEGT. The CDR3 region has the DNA TGTGCCAGCAGTCCCCCGGGACAGGGAAAGAACGCCCTCCACTTT. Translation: CASSPPGQGKNALHF.

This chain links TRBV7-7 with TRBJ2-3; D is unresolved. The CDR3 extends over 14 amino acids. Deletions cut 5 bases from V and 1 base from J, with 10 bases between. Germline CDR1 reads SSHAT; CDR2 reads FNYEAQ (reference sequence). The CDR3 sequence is CASSLNPGTDTQYF. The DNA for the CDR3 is TGTGCCAGCAGCCTCAACCCTGGCACAGATACGCAGTATTTT.

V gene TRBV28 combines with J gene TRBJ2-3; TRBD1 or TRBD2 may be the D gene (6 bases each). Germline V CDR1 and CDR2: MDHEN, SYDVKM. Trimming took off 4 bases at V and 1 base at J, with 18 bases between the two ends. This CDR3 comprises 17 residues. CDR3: CASSSGGPGGRTDTQYF. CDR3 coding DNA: TGTGCCAGCAGTTCCGGGGGCCCCGGGGGACGCACAGATACGCAGTATTTT.

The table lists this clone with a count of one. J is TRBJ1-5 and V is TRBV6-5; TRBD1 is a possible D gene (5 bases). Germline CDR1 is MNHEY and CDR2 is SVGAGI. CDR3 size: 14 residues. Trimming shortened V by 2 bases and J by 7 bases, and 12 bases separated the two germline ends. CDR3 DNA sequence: TGTGCCAGCAGTTACAGGGACCCACTACAGCCCCAGCATTTT. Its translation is CASSYRDPLQPQHF.

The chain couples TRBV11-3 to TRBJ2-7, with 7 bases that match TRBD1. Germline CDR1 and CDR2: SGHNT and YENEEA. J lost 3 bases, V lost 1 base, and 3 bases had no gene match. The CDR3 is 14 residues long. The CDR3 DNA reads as TGTGCCAGCAGCTTAGGGGGACAGAGCTACGAGCAGTACTTC. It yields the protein CASSLGGQSYEQYF.

DNA for the CDR3: TGTGCCAGCAGCCCACGGACAGGGAACACCGGGGAGCTGTTTTTT. Its protein is CASSPRTGNTGELFF. The gene calls are TRBV7-2 and TRBJ2-2; 7 bases line up with TRBD1. CDR3 length equals 15 residues. Germline lookup yields CDR1 SGHTA and CDR2 FQGNSA. After removal of 5 bases from V and 1 base from J, the junction contained 4 bases not matched to a gene.

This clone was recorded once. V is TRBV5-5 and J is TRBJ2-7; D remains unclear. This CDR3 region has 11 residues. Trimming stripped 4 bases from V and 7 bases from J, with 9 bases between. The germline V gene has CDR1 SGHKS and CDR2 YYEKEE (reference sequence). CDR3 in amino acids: CASSVQEEQYF. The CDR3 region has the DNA TGTGCCAGCAGCGTCCAGGAGGAGCAGTACTTC.

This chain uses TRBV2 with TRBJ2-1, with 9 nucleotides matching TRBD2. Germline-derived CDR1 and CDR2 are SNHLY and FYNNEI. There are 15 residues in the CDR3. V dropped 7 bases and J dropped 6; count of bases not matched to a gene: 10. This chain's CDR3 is CASMRGSGGSNEQFF. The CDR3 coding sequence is TGTGCCAGCATGAGGGGTAGCGGGGGTAGCAATGAGCAGTTCTTC.

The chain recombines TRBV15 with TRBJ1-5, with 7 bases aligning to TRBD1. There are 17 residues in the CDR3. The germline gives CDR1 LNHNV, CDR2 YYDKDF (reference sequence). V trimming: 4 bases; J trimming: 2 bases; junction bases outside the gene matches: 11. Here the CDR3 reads CATSTPEGATRNQPQHF. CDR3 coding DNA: TGTGCCACCAGCACCCCTGAGGGGGCGACCCGCAATCAGCCCCAGCATTTT. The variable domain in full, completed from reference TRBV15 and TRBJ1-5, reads DAMVIQNPRYQVTQFGKPVTLSCSQTLNHNVMYWYQQKSSQAPKLLFHYYDKDFNNEADTPDNFQSRRPNTSFCFLDIRSPGLGDTAMYLCATSTPEGATRNQPQHFGDGTRLSIL.

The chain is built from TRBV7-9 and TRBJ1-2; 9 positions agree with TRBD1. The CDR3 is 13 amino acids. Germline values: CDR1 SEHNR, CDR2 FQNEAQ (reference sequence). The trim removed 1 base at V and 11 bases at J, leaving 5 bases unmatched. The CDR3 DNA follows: TGTGCCAGCAGCTTAGGGGACAGGGTTCGATACACCTTC. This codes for CASSLGDRVRYTF.

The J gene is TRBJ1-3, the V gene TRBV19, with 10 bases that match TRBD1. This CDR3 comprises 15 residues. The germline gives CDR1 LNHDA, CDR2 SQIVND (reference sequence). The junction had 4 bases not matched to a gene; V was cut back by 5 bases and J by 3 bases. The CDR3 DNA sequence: TGTGCCAGTAGTGTCCGGGACAGGGGTGGAAACACCATATATTTT. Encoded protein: CASSVRDRGGNTIYF.

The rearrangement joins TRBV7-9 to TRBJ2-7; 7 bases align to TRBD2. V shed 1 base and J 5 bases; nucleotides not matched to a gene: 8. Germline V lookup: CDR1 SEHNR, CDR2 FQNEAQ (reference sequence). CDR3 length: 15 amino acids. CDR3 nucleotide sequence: TGTGCCAGCAGCTTAGGAGCCGGGAGCGGGGACGAGCAGTACTTC. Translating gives CASSLGAGSGDEQYF.

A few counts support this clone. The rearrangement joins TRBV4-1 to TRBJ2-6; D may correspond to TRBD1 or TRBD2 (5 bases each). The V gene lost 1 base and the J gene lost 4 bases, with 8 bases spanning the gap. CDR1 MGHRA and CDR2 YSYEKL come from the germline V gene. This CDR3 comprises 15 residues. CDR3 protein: CASSQAGTGANVLTF. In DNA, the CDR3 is TGCGCCAGCAGCCAAGCCGGGACCGGGGCCAACGTCCTGACTTTC.

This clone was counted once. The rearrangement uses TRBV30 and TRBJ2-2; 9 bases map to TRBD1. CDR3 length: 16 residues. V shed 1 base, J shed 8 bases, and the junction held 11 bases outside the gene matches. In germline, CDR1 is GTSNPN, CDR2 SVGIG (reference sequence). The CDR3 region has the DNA TGTGCCTGGAGTGCTTTCTGGGACAGGGATGCGGGGGAGCTGTTTTTT. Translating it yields CAWSAFWDRDAGELFF. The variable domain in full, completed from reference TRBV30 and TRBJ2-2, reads SQTIHQWPATLVQPVGSPLSLECTVEGTSNPNLYWYRQAAGRGLQLLFYSVGIGQISSEVPQNLSASRPQDRQFILSSKKLLLSDSGFYLCAWSAFWDRDAGELFFGEGSRLTVL.

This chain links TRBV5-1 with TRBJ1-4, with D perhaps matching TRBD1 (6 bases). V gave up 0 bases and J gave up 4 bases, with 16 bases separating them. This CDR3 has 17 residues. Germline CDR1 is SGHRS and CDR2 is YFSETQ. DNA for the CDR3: TGCGCCAGCAGCTTGGGGACCCCTGTAGGGGGTAATGAAAAACTGTTTTTT. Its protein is CASSLGTPVGGNEKLFF.

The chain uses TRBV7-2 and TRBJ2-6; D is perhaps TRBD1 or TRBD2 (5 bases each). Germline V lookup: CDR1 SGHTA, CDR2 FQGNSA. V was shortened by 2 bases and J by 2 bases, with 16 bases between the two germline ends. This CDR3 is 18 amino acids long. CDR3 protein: CASSLRAGSETGANVLTF. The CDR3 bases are TGTGCCAGCAGCTTACGAGCAGGGAGTGAGACTGGGGCCAACGTCCTGACTTTC.

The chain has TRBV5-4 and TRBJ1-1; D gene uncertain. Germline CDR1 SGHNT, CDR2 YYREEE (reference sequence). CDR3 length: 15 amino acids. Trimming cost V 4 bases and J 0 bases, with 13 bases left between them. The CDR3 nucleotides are TGTGCCAGCAGCATAGGGATTCCGATGAACACTGAAGCTTTCTTT. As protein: CASSIGIPMNTEAFF.

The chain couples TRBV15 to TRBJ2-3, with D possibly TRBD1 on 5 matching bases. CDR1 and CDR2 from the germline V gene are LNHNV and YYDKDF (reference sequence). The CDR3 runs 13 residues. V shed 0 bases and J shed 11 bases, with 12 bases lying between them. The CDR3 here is CATSRDVQGRQYF. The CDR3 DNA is TGTGCCACCAGCAGAGATGTCCAGGGTAGGCAGTATTTT.

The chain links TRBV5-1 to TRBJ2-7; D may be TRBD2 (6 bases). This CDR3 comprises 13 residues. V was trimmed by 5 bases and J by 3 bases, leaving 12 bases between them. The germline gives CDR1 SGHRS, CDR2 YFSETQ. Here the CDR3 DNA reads TGCGCCAGCAGTTCTGCGGGGATCTACGAGCAGTACTTC. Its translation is CASSSAGIYEQYF.

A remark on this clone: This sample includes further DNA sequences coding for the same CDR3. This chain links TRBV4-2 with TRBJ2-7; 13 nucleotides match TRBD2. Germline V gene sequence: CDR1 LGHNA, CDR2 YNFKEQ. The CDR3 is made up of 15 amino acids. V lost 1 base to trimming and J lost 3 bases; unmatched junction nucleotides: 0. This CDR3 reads CASSQGTSGGYEQYF. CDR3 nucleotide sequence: TGTGCCAGCAGCCAAGGGACTAGCGGGGGCTACGAGCAGTACTTC.

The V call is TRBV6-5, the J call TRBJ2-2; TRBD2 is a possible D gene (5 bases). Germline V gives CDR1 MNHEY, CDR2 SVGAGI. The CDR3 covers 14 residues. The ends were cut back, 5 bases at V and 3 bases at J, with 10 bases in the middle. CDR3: CASSRTYYTGELFF. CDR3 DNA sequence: TGTGCCAGCAGTCGGACTTACTACACCGGGGAGCTGTTTTTT.